A selection of T cell receptor beta chains follows, all from one sample in a study of cytomegalovirus exposure and HLA in healthy donors. TCRdb keeps only in-frame clones here, not all; method: immunoSEQ multiplex PCR. The repertoire consists of about 160,000 clones, with 60% to 80% occurring once and the leading ten covering roughly 9.7%. Sequenced material: PBMCs. Receptor source: a man between 18 and 35 years old in good health and CMV-seropositive. Both conserved end residues are part of each CDR3. A D gene is named only where the DNA matches it firmly. The size entry is marked missing in some rows and otherwise reads once, few, many or a size class.

j_gene: TRBJ1-4
len: 14
v_gene: TRBV7-6
d_gene: TRBD1
abundance: NA
CDR3nt: TGTGCCAGCAGCTTAGAAGGGGGCGATGAAAAACTGTTTTTT
CDR3aa: CASSLEGGDEKLFF

j_gene: TRBJ1-5
len: 18
v_gene: TRBV7-9
d_gene: TRBD1
abundance: NA
CDR3nt: TGTGCCAGCAGCTTAGGGTCCGGGACAGGGGAGTTCGGTCAGCCCCAGCATTTT
CDR3aa: CASSLGSGTGEFGQPQHF

j_gene: TRBJ2-1
len: 14
v_gene: TRBV19
d_gene: TRBD2
abundance: NA
CDR3nt: TGTGCCAGCCAAAGCGGGGGGGCCGAAAATGAGCAGTTCTTC
CDR3aa: CASQSGGAENEQFF

j_gene: TRBJ2-7
len: 16
v_gene: TRBV5-1
d_gene: TRBD2
abundance: NA
CDR3nt: TGCGCCAGCAGCTCTACCCCGGGACTAGCGGGAGACGAGCAGTACTTC
CDR3aa: CASSSTPGLAGDEQYF

j_gene: TRBJ1-4
len: 15
v_gene: TRBV5-5
d_gene: NA
abundance: NA
CDR3nt: TGTGCCAGCAATTTGTACACCACAACTAATGAAAAACTGTTTTTT
CDR3aa: CASNLYTTTNEKLFF

j_gene: TRBJ1-4
len: 15
v_gene: TRBV7-6
d_gene: NA
abundance: NA
CDR3nt: TGTGCCAGCAGCTTATTAGACACCAGTAATGAAAAACTGTTTTTT
CDR3aa: CASSLLDTSNEKLFF

j_gene: TRBJ1-4
len: 16
v_gene: TRBV9
d_gene: NA
abundance: NA
CDR3nt: TGTGCCAGCAGCGTAGGGGCCACTGCTGTAAATGAAAAACTGTTTTTT
CDR3aa: CASSVGATAVNEKLFF

j_gene: TRBJ2-3
len: 15
v_gene: TRBV7-8
d_gene: TRBD2
abundance: NA
CDR3nt: TGTGCCAGCAGCCAGACTAGCGGGGACACAGATACGCAGTATTTT
CDR3aa: CASSQTSGDTDTQYF

j_gene: TRBJ2-7
len: 16
v_gene: TRBV10-1
d_gene: NA
abundance: few
CDR3nt: TGCGCCAGCAGTGGCCCAGGGGGAGGTGGCTCCTACGAGCAGTACTTC
CDR3aa: CASSGPGGGGSYEQYF

j_gene: TRBJ2-3
len: 14
v_gene: TRBV14
d_gene: TRBD1
abundance: NA
CDR3nt: TGTGCCAGCAGCCAACAGGGGGTAACAGATACGCAGTATTTT
CDR3aa: CASSQQGVTDTQYF

j_gene: TRBJ2-5
len: 13
v_gene: TRBV6-6
d_gene: NA
abundance: NA
CDR3nt: TGTGCCAGCAGTTACAGGGGGGGGGAGACCCAGTACTTC
CDR3aa: CASSYRGGETQYF

j_gene: TRBJ1-2
len: 15
v_gene: TRBV27
d_gene: NA
abundance: NA
CDR3nt: TGTGCCAGCAGTTTTGACAGGTTGACACACTATGGCTACACCTTC
CDR3aa: CASSFDRLTHYGYTF

j_gene: TRBJ2-6
len: 15
v_gene: TRBV6-1
d_gene: NA
abundance: NA
CDR3nt: TGTGCCAGCAGTGCATGGGGAGCCGGGGCCAACGTCCTGACTTTC
CDR3aa: CASSAWGAGANVLTF

j_gene: TRBJ2-5
len: 14
v_gene: TRBV29-1
d_gene: NA
abundance: NA
CDR3nt: TGCAGCGTTGGGCACGTAATTTTGTCAGAGACCCAGTACTTC
CDR3aa: CSVGHVILSETQYF

j_gene: TRBJ2-4
len: 14
v_gene: TRBV18
d_gene: NA
abundance: NA
CDR3nt: TGTGCCAGCTCACCGGGCGGGATAGAAAACATTCAGTACTTC
CDR3aa: CASSPGGIENIQYF

j_gene: TRBJ1-4
len: 11
v_gene: TRBV20-1
d_gene: NA
abundance: NA
CDR3nt: TGCAGTGCAAAACTTAATGAAAAACTGTTTTTT
CDR3aa: CSAKLNEKLFF

j_gene: TRBJ2-7
len: 12
v_gene: TRBV5-1
d_gene: NA
abundance: NA
CDR3nt: TGCGCCAGCACAGGGTGGGACTACGAGCAGTACTTC
CDR3aa: CASTGWDYEQYF

j_gene: TRBJ2-1
len: 13
v_gene: TRBV29-1
d_gene: TRBD2
abundance: NA
CDR3nt: TGCAGCGGTGGACTAGCGGGAGGCAATGAGCAGTTCTTC
CDR3aa: CSGGLAGGNEQFF

j_gene: TRBJ1-6
len: 12
v_gene: TRBV2
d_gene: TRBD1
abundance: NA
CDR3nt: TGTGCCTCCGGGACAGGGGCTTCACCCCTCCACTTT
CDR3aa: CASGTGASPLHF

j_gene: TRBJ2-7
len: 15
v_gene: TRBV7-9
d_gene: TRBD1
abundance: NA
CDR3nt: TGTGCCAGCAGCGTAGGGACAGGGGTCCCCTACGAGCAGTACTTC
CDR3aa: CASSVGTGVPYEQYF

j_gene: TRBJ2-2
len: 16
v_gene: TRBV5-1
d_gene: TRBD1
abundance: NA
CDR3nt: TGCGCCAGCAGCCTAGGGACAGGGGGCTACACCGGGGAGCTGTTTTTT
CDR3aa: CASSLGTGGYTGELFF

j_gene: TRBJ1-1
len: 14
v_gene: TRBV10-3
d_gene: TRBD1
abundance: NA
CDR3nt: TGTGCCATCAGTGAGCCGCGGGACAGCCGCAGGACTTTCTTT
CDR3aa: CAISEPRDSRRTFF

j_gene: TRBJ2-3
len: 13
v_gene: TRBV29-1
d_gene: NA
abundance: NA
CDR3nt: TGCAGCGTTGATCAGGGTGGCACAGATACGCAGTATTTT
CDR3aa: CSVDQGGTDTQYF

j_gene: TRBJ1-5
len: 16
v_gene: TRBV27
d_gene: TRBD1
abundance: NA
CDR3nt: TGTGCCAGCAGCCAATCAGGGGGAAGGGTCAATCAGCCCCAGCATTTT
CDR3aa: CASSQSGGRVNQPQHF

j_gene: TRBJ2-7
len: 14
v_gene: TRBV5-1
d_gene: NA
abundance: NA
CDR3nt: TGCGCCAGCAGCTTCGATCGAACGGCCTACGAGCAGTACTTC
CDR3aa: CASSFDRTAYEQYF

j_gene: TRBJ2-1
len: 14
v_gene: TRBV2
d_gene: NA
abundance: NA
CDR3nt: TGTGCCGGCCTGACAGGAAACCTATACAATGAGCAGTTCTTC
CDR3aa: CAGLTGNLYNEQFF

j_gene: TRBJ2-7
len: 15
v_gene: TRBV27
d_gene: TRBD2
abundance: NA
CDR3nt: TGTGCCAGCAGTTTGCGGACTAGCGCGGCCTACGAGCAGTACTTC
CDR3aa: CASSLRTSAAYEQYF

j_gene: TRBJ1-3
len: 14
v_gene: TRBV4-2
d_gene: NA
abundance: NA
CDR3nt: TGTGCCAGCAGCCAACCCAGACAGGGAAACACCATATATTTT
CDR3aa: CASSQPRQGNTIYF